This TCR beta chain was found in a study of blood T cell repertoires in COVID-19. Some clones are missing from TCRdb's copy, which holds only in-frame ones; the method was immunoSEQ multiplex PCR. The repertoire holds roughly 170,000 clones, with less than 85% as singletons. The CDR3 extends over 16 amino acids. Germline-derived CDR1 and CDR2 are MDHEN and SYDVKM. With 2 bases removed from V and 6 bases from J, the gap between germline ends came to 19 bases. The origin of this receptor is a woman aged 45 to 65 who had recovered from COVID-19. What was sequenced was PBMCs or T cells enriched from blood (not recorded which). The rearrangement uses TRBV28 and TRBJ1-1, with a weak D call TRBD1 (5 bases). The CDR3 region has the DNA TGTGCCAGCAGTTTAAGCCCGGCTCCAGGGTCCGCTGAAGCTTTCTTT. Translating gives CASSLSPAPGSAEAFF.